These 14 T cell receptor beta chains share one sample of origin, sequenced in a study of shared T cell receptors in the human thymus. Clones were read by immunoSEQ multiplex PCR, and TCRdb kept only the in-frame ones, dropping some. The sample lists 450,000 to 650,000 clones, more than 75% occurring once. This sample also appeared in a second study, on human thymus T cells.

The specimen was thymocytes. These receptors came from a boy under three years old with a congenital heart defect.

The chain links TRBV19 to TRBJ1-2, with 9 bases identical to TRBD1. The CDR3 extends over 15 amino acids. The trim removed 1 base at V and 7 bases at J, leaving 7 bases unmatched. Germline CDR1 is LNHDA and CDR2 is SQIVND (reference sequence). For the CDR3, the DNA is TGTGCCAGTAGTATAGTTCGGACAGGGGAAAGTGGCTACACCTTC. It yields the protein CASSIVRTGESGYTF. The variable domain in full, with the rest retrieved from reference TRBV19 and TRBJ1-2, is DGGITQSPKYLFRKEGQNVTLSCEQNLNHDAMYWYRQDPGQGLRLIYYSQIVNDFQKGDIAEGYSVSREKKESFPLTVTSAQKNPTAFYLCASSIVRTGESGYTFGSGTRLTVV.

This rearrangement joins TRBV6-5 to TRBJ1-1; D is possibly TRBD1 (5 bases). The ends were cut back, 5 bases at V and 11 bases at J, with 12 bases in the middle. Germline V gene data show CDR1 as MNHEY and CDR2 as SVGAGI. This CDR3 comprises 11 residues. CDR3 DNA sequence: TGTGCCAGCAGTGCAGGGAGGGCCGCTTTCTTT. This encodes CASSAGRAAFF.

The V call is TRBV5-6, the J call TRBJ1-2, with D unclear. CDR1 SGHDT and CDR2 YYEEEE come from the germline V gene. The CDR3 is made up of 13 amino acids. V lost 3 bases to trimming and J lost 4 bases, with 10 bases between them. The CDR3 region is CASSSQEGYGYTF. Here the CDR3 DNA reads TGTGCCAGCAGCTCCCAGGAGGGCTATGGCTACACCTTC. The full variable domain, completed using reference TRBV5-6 and TRBJ1-2, is DAGVTQSPTHLIKTRGQQVTLRCSPKSGHDTVSWYQQALGQGPQFIFQYYEEEERQRGNFPDRFSGHQFPNYSSELNVNALLLGDSALYLCASSSQEGYGYTFGSGTRLTVV.

The J gene is TRBJ2-2, the V gene TRBV7-9, with TRBD1 matching 7 bases. Germline-derived CDR1 and CDR2 are SEHNR and FQNEAQ (reference sequence). V gave up 3 bases and J gave up 2 bases; unmatched junction bases: 6. CDR3 length equals 16 residues. CDR3 in amino acids: CASSLMGTANTGELFF. The CDR3, as DNA: TGTGCCAGCAGCTTGATGGGGACAGCCAACACCGGGGAGCTGTTTTTT. The full variable domain, its missing parts supplied by reference TRBV7-9 and TRBJ2-2, is DTGVSQNPRHKITKRGQNVTFRCDPISEHNRLYWYRQTLGQGPEFLTYFQNEAQLEKSRLLSDRFSAERPKGSFSTLEIQRTEQGDSAMYLCASSLMGTANTGELFFGEGSRLTVL.

The chain employs TRBV27 and TRBJ2-6; D remains ambiguous. Deletions cut 6 bases from V and 4 bases from J, with 7 bases between. The length of the CDR3 is 13 residues. The germline gives CDR1 MNHEY, CDR2 SMNVEV (reference sequence). The CDR3 DNA is TGTGCCAGCAGGCCTACCGGGGCCAACGTCCTGACTTTC. It specifies CASRPTGANVLTF.

The V call is TRBV2, the J call TRBJ2-2; 9 bases line up with TRBD2. Per germline, CDR1 SNHLY and CDR2 FYNNEI. V shed 6 bases and J 8 bases; nucleotides not matched to a gene: 13. CDR3 length equals 16 residues. The CDR3 spells CASRNRLADILGELFF. The CDR3 DNA reads TGTGCCAGCAGGAACCGACTAGCGGATATCTTGGGGGAGCTGTTTTTT.

The chain links TRBV19 to TRBJ2-1; 7 positions match TRBD1. Germline V CDR1 and CDR2: LNHDA, SQIVND (reference sequence). This CDR3 region has 15 residues. Unmatched junction bases numbered 6, after V lost 5 bases and J lost 2 bases. CDR3 residues: CASSWDSHPYNEQFF. The DNA of the CDR3 is TGTGCCAGTAGTTGGGACAGCCACCCCTACAATGAGCAGTTCTTC.

The chain employs TRBV28 and TRBJ2-1; 8 bases agree with TRBD2. Losses at the gene ends were 6 bases for V and 10 bases for J; bases not matched to a gene: 11. Germline V gives CDR1 MDHEN, CDR2 SYDVKM. CDR3 length: 14 residues. The CDR3 region has the DNA TGTGCCAGCAGCGCACTAGCGGTGGTAGGGGAGCAGTTCTTC. Translating it yields CASSALAVVGEQFF. The variable domain in full, with the rest retrieved from reference TRBV28 and TRBJ2-1, is DVKVTQSSRYLVKRTGEKVFLECVQDMDHENMFWYRQDPGLGLRLIYFSYDVKMKEKGDIPEGYSVSREKKERFSLILESASTNQTSMYLCASSALAVVGEQFFGPGTRLTVL.

The V gene is TRBV6-6, the J gene TRBJ1-3, with D perhaps matching TRBD1 (6 bases). V lost 4 bases and J lost 0, with 13 bases in between. CDR1 is MNHNY and CDR2 is SVGAGI in the germline V gene (reference sequence). The CDR3 runs 16 residues. CDR3 protein: CASSSPGHLSGNTIYF. CDR3 nucleotide sequence: TGTGCCAGCAGTTCTCCGGGACACCTCTCTGGAAACACCATATATTTT.

This chain links TRBV14 with TRBJ1-4; D unresolved. The CDR3 has 16 residues. With 4 bases removed from V and 5 bases from J, the gap between germline ends came to 17 bases. Germline CDR1 SGHDN, CDR2 FVKESK. CDR3 bases: TGTGCCAGCAGCCCCGTTCTGGGGAGGGAGAATGAAAAACTGTTTTTT. Translating gives CASSPVLGRENEKLFF.

The chain recombines TRBV15 with TRBJ1-5; 7 positions agree with TRBD1. Germline CDR1 LNHNV, CDR2 YYDKDF (reference sequence). The CDR3 is made up of 15 amino acids. Trimming cost V 2 bases and J 2 bases; bases outside gene matches: 3. The CDR3 DNA reads as TGTGCCACCAGCAGAACCCAGGGGGGCAATCAGCCCCAGCATTTT. Translated: CATSRTQGGNQPQHF.

This clone was recorded only once. The V gene is TRBV5-4, the J gene TRBJ1-2; the D is unclear. CDR3 length: 15 amino acids. CDR1 SGHNT and CDR2 YYREEE come from the germline V gene (reference sequence). The V end was cut by 4 bases, the J end by 7 bases, with 20 bases between. The CDR3 DNA is TGTGCCAGCAGCCTTCGTCAGCTGGGCTTTGGTGGCTACACCTTC. Translated, it gives CASSLRQLGFGGYTF.

The rearrangement links TRBV7-2 to TRBJ2-3; perhaps TRBD2 as D (5 bases). In germline, CDR1 is SGHTA, CDR2 FQGNSA. The CDR3 runs to 14 residues. The ends were cut back, 3 bases at V and 4 bases at J, with 11 bases in the middle. In DNA form, the CDR3 reads TGTGCCAGCAGCTTGGCTGAGGGATCAGATACGCAGTATTTT. Encoded protein: CASSLAEGSDTQYF.

The rearrangement uses TRBV5-1 and TRBJ1-3; no reliable D call. Between the trimmed V and J ends, which lost 5 bases and 4 bases, there was a span of 19 bases. The CDR3 runs to 16 residues. Germline CDR1 SGHRS, CDR2 YFSETQ. The CDR3 coding sequence is TGCGCCAGCAGGCCGAGCGGAGAACGACCCGGAAACACCATATATTTT. Amino acid sequence: CASRPSGERPGNTIYF.